The 16 T cell receptor beta chains below all came from one sample that was sequenced in a study of blood T cells in healthy people across ages. Through a sample-barcoded 5' primer and a J-beta primer mix, a second PCR was run for roughly 7 to 11 cycles. TCRdb processed the 5' RACE reads anew with MiXCR; each CDR3 protein has one entry. The table records 1.2 million to 1.5 million distinct CDR3 sequences, about 40% of them present only once. The sequenced material came from blood. Source of these receptors: a woman in her late teens or twenties in good health.

This chain links TRBV5-1 with TRBJ1-1, with D unresolved. Germline V gives CDR1 SGHRS, CDR2 YFSETQ. V was pared by 0 bases and J by 2 bases, with 11 bases between. The CDR3 consists of 15 residues. CDR3 nucleotides: TGCGCCAGCAGCTTGGAATCGGCGGCAAACACTGAAGCTTTCTTT. This encodes CASSLESAANTEAFF.

J is TRBJ2-3 and V is TRBV10-3; D is uncertain. The CDR3 has 17 amino acids. Trimming shortened V by 4 bases and J by 0 bases, and 17 bases separated the two germline ends. Germline V lookup: CDR1 ENHRY, CDR2 SYGVKD. CDR3 loop: CAISATSRQLSTDTQYF. The CDR3 bases are TGTGCCATCAGTGCAACGAGTCGGCAGCTGAGCACAGATACGCAGTATTTT.

This clonotype was observed a few times. The J gene is TRBJ2-7, the V gene TRBV4-1; the D gene could be TRBD1 or TRBD2 (6 bases each). Germline values: CDR1 MGHRA, CDR2 YSYEKL. The CDR3 extends over 15 amino acids. V lost 1 base and J lost 0, with 10 bases in between. CDR3 nucleotide sequence: TGCGCCAGCAGCCAAGCGGGGGACAACTCCTACGAGCAGTACTTC. Its translation is CASSQAGDNSYEQYF.

This clonotype was counted many times. CDR3 sequence reads: CSVDEGGTDTQYF. The CDR3 nucleotides are TGCAGCGTTGACGAGGGGGGCACAGATACGCAGTATTTT. This chain connects TRBV29-1 to TRBJ2-3; perhaps TRBD1 as D (6 bases). Between the trimmed V and J ends, which lost 3 bases and 1 base, there was a span of 8 bases. Germline CDR1 SQVTM, CDR2 ANQGSEA. The CDR3 totals 13 residues.

The J gene is TRBJ1-2, the V gene TRBV7-2; D uncertain. V lost 6 bases and J lost 1, with 9 bases in between. The germline gives CDR1 SGHTA, CDR2 FQGNSA. The length of the CDR3 is 13 residues. In DNA form, the CDR3 reads TGTGCCAGCAGTGGGCTGAATAACTATGGCTACACCTTC. It codes for CASSGLNNYGYTF.

The chain employs TRBV6-5 and TRBJ1-3; 9 bases fit TRBD1. Trimming took 1 base from V and 1 from J; bases not matched to a gene: 8. Germline V gene data show CDR1 as MNHEY and CDR2 as SVGAGI. The CDR3 spans 18 residues. The CDR3 DNA follows: TGTGCCAGCAGTTACTTTTGGGGGACAGGGAATTCTGGAAACACCATATATTTT. Protein: CASSYFWGTGNSGNTIYF.

This clonotype was seen more than once but under ten times. V is TRBV4-2 and J is TRBJ2-1; TRBD2 matches at 15 bases. Germline CDR1 reads LGHNA; CDR2 reads YNFKEQ. The CDR3 covers 18 residues. The trim removed 6 bases at V and 4 bases at J, leaving 10 bases unmatched. The CDR3 DNA follows: TGTGCCAGCAGTGGGACTAGCGGGGGGTCCCCCTTTTACAATGAGCAGTTCTTC. Translated, it gives CASSGTSGGSPFYNEQFF.

V and J are TRBV14 and TRBJ2-7, with D perhaps matching TRBD1 or TRBD2 (5 bases each). Trimming removed 2 bases from V and 2 bases from J, with 16 bases in between. Looked up from germline, CDR1 is SGHDN and CDR2 is FVKESK. This CDR3 has 16 residues. CDR3 sequence (DNA): TGTGCCAGCAGCCAACTCAGGGACCGGGACCCCTACGAGCAGTACTTC. Protein: CASSQLRDRDPYEQYF.

This chain uses TRBV7-2 with TRBJ2-1; 7 nucleotides match TRBD1. The tail of the sequence fits TRBJ2-7 better, so the J call may be wrong. This CDR3 is 16 amino acids long. Germline CDR1 is SGHTA and CDR2 is FQGNSA. The CDR3 spells CASSLVGGSSYNEQYF. The CDR3 region has the DNA TGTGCCAGCAGCTTAGTAGGGGGCAGCTCCTACAATGAGCAGTACTTC.

The chain carries TRBV20-1 and TRBJ2-5; 9 bases agree with TRBD2. V lost 4 bases, J lost 4 bases, and 19 bases stayed unmatched. Germline lookup yields CDR1 DFQATT and CDR2 SNEGSKA (reference sequence). CDR3 length: 18 amino acids. Written as DNA, the CDR3 is TGCAGTGCTACACTTGCCTTCGGGACTAGCCTCCGCGGAGAGACCCAGTACTTC. It translates to CSATLAFGTSLRGETQYF.

This rearrangement joins TRBV27 to TRBJ2-3, with D maybe TRBD2 (5 bases). V gave up 5 bases and J gave up 7 bases, with 13 bases separating them. Germline CDR1 MNHEY, CDR2 SMNVEV (reference sequence). This CDR3 contains 13 residues. CDR3 sequence reads: CASSAGGLNTQYF. In DNA, the CDR3 is TGTGCCAGCAGTGCAGGAGGCCTAAATACGCAGTATTTT.

The chain joins TRBV7-9 to TRBJ2-5, with unresolved D. The germline gives CDR1 SEHNR, CDR2 FQNEAQ (reference sequence). Trimming removed 2 bases at V and 11 bases at J, with 12 bases between. The CDR3 runs to 12 residues. This chain's CDR3 is CASSLKNNEQYF. The CDR3 coding sequence is TGTGCCAGCAGCTTAAAGAACAATGAGCAGTACTTC.

The chain links TRBV6-5 to TRBJ2-3; the D is unclear. The CDR3 has 17 amino acids. Trimming took off 2 bases at V and 0 bases at J, with 15 bases between the two ends. The germline V gene encodes CDR1 MNHEY and CDR2 SVGAGI. The DNA of the CDR3 is TGTGCCAGCAGTTACGGGCCTGGACGACCTAGCACAGATACGCAGTATTTT. Protein sequence: CASSYGPGRPSTDTQYF.

This sequence joins TRBV12-3 or TRBV12-4 and TRBJ2-2; a weak D match, TRBD1 (6 bases). Trimming removed 2 bases from V and 0 bases from J, with 16 bases in between. This CDR3 is built from 18 residues. The CDR3 is CASSLNRASFSNTGELFF. The CDR3 DNA reads as TGTGCCAGCAGTTTAAACAGGGCCTCATTCTCGAACACCGGGGAGCTGTTTTTT.

The chain has TRBV30 and TRBJ2-7; D is possibly TRBD2 (6 bases). V lost 3 bases, J lost 3 bases, and 12 bases lay in between. The CDR3 length is 13 residues. From germline, CDR1 is GTSNPN and CDR2 SVGIG (reference sequence). The CDR3 bases are TGTGCCTGGAGAGGTCTGGACTACTACGAGCAGTACTTC. This translates into CAWRGLDYYEQYF. Supplemented by reference TRBV30 and TRBJ2-7, the full variable domain reads SQTIHQWPATLVQPVGSPLSLECTVEGTSNPNLYWYRQAAGRGLQLLFYSVGIGQISSEVPQNLSASRPQDRQFILSSKKLLLSDSGFYLCAWRGLDYYEQYFGPGTRLTVT.

The chain couples TRBV2 to TRBJ1-5; no definite D call. V was clipped by 7 bases and J by 0 bases, with 13 bases between them. The CDR3 covers 15 residues. Germline CDR1 SNHLY, CDR2 FYNNEI. This CDR3 is CASTTDSYSNQPQHF. In DNA form, the CDR3 reads TGTGCCAGCACCACAGATAGTTATAGCAATCAGCCCCAGCATTTT. Full variable domain (remainder filled in from reference TRBV2 and TRBJ1-5): EPEVTQTPSHQVTQMGQEVILRCVPISNHLYFYWYRQILGQKVEFLVSFYNNEISEKSEIFDDQFSVERPDGSNFTLKIRSTKLEDSAMYFCASTTDSYSNQPQHFGDGTRLSIL.